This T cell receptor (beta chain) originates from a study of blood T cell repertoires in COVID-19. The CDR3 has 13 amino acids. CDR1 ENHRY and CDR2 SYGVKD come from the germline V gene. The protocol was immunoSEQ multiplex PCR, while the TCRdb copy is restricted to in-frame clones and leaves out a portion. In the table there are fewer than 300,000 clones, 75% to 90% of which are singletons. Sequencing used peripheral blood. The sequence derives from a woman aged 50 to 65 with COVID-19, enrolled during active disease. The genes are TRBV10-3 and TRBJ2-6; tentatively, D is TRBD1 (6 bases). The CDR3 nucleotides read TGTGCGGGACAAAGCTCTGGGGCCAACGTCCTGACTTTC. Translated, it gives CAGQSSGANVLTF.